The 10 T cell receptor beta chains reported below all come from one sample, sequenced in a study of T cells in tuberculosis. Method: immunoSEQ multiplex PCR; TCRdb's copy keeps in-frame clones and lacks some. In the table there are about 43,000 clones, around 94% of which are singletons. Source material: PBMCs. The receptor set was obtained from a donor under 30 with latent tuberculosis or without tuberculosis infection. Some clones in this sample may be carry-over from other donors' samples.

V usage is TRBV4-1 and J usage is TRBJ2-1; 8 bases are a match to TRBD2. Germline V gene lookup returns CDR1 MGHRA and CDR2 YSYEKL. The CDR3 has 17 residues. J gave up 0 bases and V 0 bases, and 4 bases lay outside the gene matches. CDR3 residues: CASSQDKGTSSYNEQFF. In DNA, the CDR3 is TGCGCCAGCAGCCAAGATAAGGGGACTAGCTCCTACAATGAGCAGTTCTTC.

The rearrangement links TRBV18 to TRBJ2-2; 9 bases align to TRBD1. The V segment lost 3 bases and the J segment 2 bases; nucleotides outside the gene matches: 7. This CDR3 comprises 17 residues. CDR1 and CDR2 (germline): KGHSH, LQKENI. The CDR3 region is CASSPLGQGPNTGELFF. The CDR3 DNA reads TGTGCCAGCTCACCTTTGGGACAGGGACCAAACACCGGGGAGCTGTTTTTT.

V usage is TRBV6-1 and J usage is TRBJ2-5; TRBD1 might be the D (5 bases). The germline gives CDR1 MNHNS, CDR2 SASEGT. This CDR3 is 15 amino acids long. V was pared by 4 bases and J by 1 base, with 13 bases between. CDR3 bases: TGTGCCAGCAGTGTAGGTTGGACACTCCAAGAGACCCAGTACTTC. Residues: CASSVGWTLQETQYF.

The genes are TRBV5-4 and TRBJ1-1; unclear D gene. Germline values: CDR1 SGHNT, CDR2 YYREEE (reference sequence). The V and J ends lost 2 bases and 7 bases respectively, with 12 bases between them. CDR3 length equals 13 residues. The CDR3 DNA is TGTGCCAGCAGCTTCTCATGGGAGGGTGAAGCTTTCTTT. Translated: CASSFSWEGEAFF.

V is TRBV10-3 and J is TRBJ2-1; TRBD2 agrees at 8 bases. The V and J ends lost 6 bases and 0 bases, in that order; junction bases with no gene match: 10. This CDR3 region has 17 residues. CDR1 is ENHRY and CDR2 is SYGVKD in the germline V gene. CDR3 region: CAISPTSGLNSYNEQFF. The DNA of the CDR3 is TGTGCCATCAGCCCTACTAGCGGCCTTAACTCCTACAATGAGCAGTTCTTC.

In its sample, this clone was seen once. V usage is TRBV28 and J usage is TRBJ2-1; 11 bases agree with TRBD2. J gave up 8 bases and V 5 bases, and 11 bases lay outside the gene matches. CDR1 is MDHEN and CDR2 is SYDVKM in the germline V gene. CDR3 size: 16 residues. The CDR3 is CASSPVAGGGLDEQFF. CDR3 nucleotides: TGTGCCAGCAGTCCCGTAGCGGGAGGGGGTTTGGATGAGCAGTTCTTC.

The CDR3 is CASSPDRGRVEKLFF. The CDR3 bases are TGTGCCAGCAGCCCGGACAGGGGGCGGGTTGAAAAACTGTTTTTT. J is TRBJ1-4 and V is TRBV5-5; 11 nucleotides match TRBD1. The CDR3 contains 15 residues. V was pared by 4 bases and J by 7 bases, with 6 bases of the junction left unmatched. The germline gives CDR1 SGHKS, CDR2 YYEKEE (reference sequence).

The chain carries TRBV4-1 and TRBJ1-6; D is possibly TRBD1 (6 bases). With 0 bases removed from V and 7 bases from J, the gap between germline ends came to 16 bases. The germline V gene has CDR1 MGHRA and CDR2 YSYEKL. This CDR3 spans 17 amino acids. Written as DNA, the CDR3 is TGCGCCAGCAGCCAAGATGCGGCGGGGGCGTACAATTCACCCCTCCACTTT. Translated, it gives CASSQDAAGAYNSPLHF.

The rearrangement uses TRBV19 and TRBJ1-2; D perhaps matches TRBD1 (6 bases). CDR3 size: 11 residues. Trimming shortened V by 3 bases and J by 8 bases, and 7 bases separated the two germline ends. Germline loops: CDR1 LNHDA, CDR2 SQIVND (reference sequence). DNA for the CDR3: TGTGCCAGTAGTATCGGACAGGGCTACACCTTC. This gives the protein CASSIGQGYTF.

CDR3 bases: TGCGCCAGCAGCCAAGGGCCGGGACTAGCGGGACTGGAGGAGACCCAGTACTTC. Residues: CASSQGPGLAGLEETQYF. V is TRBV4-1 and J is TRBJ2-5, with TRBD2 identical over 13 bases. V lost 1 base, J lost 5 bases, and 10 bases stayed unmatched. This CDR3 has 18 residues. Germline assignment: CDR1 MGHRA and CDR2 YSYEKL.